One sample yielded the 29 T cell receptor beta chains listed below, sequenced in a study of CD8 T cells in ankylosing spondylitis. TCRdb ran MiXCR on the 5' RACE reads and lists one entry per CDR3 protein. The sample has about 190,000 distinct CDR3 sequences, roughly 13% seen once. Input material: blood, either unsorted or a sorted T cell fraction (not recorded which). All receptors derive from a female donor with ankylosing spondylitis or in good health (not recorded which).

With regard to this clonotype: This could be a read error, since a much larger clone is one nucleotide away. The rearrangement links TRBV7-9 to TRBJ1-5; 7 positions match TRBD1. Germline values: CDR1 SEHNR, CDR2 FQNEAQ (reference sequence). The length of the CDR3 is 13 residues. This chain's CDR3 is CVSTQTGNQPQHF. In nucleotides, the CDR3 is TGTGTCAGCACCCAGACAGGGAATCAGCCCCAGCATTTT.

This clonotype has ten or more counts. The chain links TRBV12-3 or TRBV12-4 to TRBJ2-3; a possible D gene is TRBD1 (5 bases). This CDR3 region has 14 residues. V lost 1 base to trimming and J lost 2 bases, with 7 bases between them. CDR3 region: CASSLGGPTDTQYF. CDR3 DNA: TGTGCCAGCAGTTTAGGGGGCCCCACAGATACGCAGTATTTT.

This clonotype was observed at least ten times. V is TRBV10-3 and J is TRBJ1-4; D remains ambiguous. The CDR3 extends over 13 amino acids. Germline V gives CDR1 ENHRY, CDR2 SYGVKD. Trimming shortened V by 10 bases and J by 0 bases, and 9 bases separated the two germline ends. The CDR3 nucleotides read TGTGCCACCAAGCCTGCAACTAATGAAAAACTGTTTTTT. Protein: CATKPATNEKLFF.

CDR3 loop: CSARGGVSSYEQYF. The CDR3 DNA follows: TGCAGTGCTAGAGGAGGGGTGAGCTCCTACGAGCAGTACTTC. The J gene is TRBJ2-7, the V gene TRBV20-1; D tentatively fits TRBD1 or TRBD2 (5 bases each). The germline V gene has CDR1 DFQATT and CDR2 SNEGSKA (reference sequence). The germline V and J ends were trimmed by 1 base and 0 bases, with 10 bases remaining between them. There are 14 residues in the CDR3.

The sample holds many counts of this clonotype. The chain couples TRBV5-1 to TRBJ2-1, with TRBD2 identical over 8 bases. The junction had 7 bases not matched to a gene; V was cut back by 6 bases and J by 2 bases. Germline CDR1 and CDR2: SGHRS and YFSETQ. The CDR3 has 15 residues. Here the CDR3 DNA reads TGCGCCAGCACCCAAGCGGGAGCCCCCTACAATGAGCAGTTCTTC. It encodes CASTQAGAPYNEQFF.

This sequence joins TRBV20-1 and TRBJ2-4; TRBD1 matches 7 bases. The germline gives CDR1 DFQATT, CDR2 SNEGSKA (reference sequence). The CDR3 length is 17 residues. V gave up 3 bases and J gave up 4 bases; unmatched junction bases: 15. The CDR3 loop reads CSASPYGARDRKNIQYF. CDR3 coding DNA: TGCAGTGCTAGCCCCTATGGCGCCCGGGACAGAAAAAACATTCAGTACTTC.

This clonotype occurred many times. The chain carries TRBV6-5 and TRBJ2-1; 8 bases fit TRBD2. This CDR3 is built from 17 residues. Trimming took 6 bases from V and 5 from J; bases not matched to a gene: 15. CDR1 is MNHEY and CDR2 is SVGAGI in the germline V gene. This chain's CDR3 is CASRLLSGGEGNNEQFF. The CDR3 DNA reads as TGTGCCAGCAGACTACTCTCGGGGGGGGAGGGCAACAATGAGCAGTTCTTC.

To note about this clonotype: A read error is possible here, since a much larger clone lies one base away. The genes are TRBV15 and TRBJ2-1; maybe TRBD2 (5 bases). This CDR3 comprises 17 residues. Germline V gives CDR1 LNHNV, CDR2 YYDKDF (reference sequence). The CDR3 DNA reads TGTGCCACCAGCCCCTATGGCCCGGGGTCCCCCTACAATGAGCAGCTCTTC. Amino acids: CATSPYGPGSPYNEQLF. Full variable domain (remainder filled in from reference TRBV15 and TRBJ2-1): DAMVIQNPRYQVTQFGKPVTLSCSQTLNHNVMYWYQQKSSQAPKLLFHYYDKDFNNEADTPDNFQSRRPNTSFCFLDIRSPGLGDTAMYLCATSPYGPGSPYNEQLFGPGTRLTVL.

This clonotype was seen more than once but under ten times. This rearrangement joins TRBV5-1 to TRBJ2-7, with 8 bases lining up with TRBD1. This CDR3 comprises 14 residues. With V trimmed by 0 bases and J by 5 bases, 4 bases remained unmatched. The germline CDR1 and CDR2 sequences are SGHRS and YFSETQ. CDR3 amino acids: CASSLVAGGDEQYF. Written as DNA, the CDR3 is TGCGCCAGCAGCTTGGTAGCAGGGGGCGACGAGCAGTACTTC.

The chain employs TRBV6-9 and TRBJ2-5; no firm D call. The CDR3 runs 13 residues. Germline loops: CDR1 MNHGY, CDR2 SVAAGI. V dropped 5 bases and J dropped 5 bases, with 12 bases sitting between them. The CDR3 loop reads CASSGGSRETQYF. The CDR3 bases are TGTGCCAGCAGTGGTGGCAGTAGGGAGACCCAGTACTTC.

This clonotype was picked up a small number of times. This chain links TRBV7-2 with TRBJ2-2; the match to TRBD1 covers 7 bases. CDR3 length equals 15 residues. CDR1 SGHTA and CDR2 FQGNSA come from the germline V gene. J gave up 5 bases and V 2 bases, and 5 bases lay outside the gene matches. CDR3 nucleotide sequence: TGTGCCAGCAGCTTAAACCAGGGGGAAACCGGGGAGCTGTTTTTT. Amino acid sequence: CASSLNQGETGELFF. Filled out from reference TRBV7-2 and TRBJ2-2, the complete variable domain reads GAGVSQSPSNKVTEKGKDVELRCDPISGHTALYWYRQSLGQGLEFLIYFQGNSAPDKSGLPSDRFSAERTGGSVSTLTIQRTQQEDSAVYLCASSLNQGETGELFFGEGSRLTVL.

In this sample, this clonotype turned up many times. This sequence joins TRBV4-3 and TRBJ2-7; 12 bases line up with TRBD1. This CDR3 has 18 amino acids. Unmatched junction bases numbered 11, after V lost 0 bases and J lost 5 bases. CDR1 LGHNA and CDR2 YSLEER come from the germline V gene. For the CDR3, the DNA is TGCGCCAGCAGCCAAGAGCGTCGAGGGACAGGGGGCTGGGACGAGCAGTACTTC. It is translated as CASSQERRGTGGWDEQYF.

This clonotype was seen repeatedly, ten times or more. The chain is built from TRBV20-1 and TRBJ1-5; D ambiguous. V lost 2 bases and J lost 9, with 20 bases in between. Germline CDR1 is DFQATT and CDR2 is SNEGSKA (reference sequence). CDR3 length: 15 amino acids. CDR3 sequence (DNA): TGCAGTGCTAGACCGGCTAGTGCGGGCTCAGGGCCCCAGCATTTT. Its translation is CSARPASAGSGPQHF.

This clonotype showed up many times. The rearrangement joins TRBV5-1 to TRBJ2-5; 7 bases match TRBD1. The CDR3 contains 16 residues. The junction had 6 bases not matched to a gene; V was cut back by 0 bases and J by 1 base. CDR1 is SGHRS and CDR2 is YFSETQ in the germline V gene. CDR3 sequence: CASSLAVTGLQETQYF. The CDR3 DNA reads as TGCGCCAGCAGCTTGGCGGTGACAGGGCTCCAAGAGACCCAGTACTTC.

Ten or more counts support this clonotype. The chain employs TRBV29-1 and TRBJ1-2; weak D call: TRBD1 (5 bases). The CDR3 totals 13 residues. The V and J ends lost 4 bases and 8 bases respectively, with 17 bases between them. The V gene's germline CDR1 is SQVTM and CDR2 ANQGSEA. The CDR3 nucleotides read TGCAGCGTTGCCATGGCGGGGGTTTGGGGCTACACCTTC. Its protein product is CSVAMAGVWGYTF. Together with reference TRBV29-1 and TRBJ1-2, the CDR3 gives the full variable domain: SAVISQKPSRDICQRGTSLTIQCQVDSQVTMMFWYRQQPGQSLTLIATANQGSEATYESGFVIDKFPISRPNLTFSTLTVSNMSPEDSSIYLCSVAMAGVWGYTFGSGTRLTVV.

The CDR3 nucleotides are TGTGCCAGCAGCCGAGCTGTGGGCAGGAATGCCGGGGAGCTGTTTTTT. It specifies CASSRAVGRNAGELFF. V usage is TRBV14 and J usage is TRBJ2-2, with unresolved D. V was clipped by 4 bases and J by 6 bases, with 18 bases between them. CDR1 SGHDN and CDR2 FVKESK come from the germline V gene. The CDR3 contains 16 residues.

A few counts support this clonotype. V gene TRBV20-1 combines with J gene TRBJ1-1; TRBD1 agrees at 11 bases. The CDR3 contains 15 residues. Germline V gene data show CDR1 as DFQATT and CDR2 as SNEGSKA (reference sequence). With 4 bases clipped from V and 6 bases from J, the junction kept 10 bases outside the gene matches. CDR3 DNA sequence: TGCAGTGCTACAAACCCCGGACAGGGGGCATCTGAAGCTTTCTTT. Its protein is CSATNPGQGASEAFF.

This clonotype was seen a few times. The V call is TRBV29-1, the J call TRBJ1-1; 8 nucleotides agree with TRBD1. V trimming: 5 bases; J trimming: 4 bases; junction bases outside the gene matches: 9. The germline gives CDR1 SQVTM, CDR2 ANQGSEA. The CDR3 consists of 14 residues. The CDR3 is CSVSLTGVGTEAFF. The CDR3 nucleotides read TGCAGCGTTTCATTGACAGGGGTCGGCACTGAAGCTTTCTTT.

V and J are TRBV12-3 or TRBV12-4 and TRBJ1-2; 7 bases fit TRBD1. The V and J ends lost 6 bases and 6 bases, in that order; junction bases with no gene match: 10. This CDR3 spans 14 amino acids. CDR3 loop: CASSHNRGQNGYTF. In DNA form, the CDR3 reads TGTGCCAGCAGCCACAACAGGGGCCAGAATGGCTACACCTTC.

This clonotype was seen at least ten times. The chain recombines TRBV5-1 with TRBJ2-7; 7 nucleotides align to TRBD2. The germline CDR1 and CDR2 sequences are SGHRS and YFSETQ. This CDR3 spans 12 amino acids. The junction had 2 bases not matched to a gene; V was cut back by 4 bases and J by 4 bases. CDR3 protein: CASSGGGYEQYF. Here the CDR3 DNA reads TGCGCCAGCAGCGGGGGAGGGTACGAGCAGTACTTC.

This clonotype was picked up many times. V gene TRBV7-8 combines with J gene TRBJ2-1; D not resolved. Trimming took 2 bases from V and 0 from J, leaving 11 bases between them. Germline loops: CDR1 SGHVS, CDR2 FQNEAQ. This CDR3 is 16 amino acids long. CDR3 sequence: CASSLYSRSSYNEQFF. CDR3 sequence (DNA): TGTGCCAGCAGCTTATATTCGCGGAGCTCCTACAATGAGCAGTTCTTC.

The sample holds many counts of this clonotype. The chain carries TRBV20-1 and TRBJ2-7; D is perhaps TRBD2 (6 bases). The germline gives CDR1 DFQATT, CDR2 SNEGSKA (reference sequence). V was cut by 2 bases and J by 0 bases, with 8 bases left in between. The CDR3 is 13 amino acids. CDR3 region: CSARRDFSYEQYF. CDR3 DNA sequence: TGCAGTGCTAGAAGGGACTTCTCCTACGAGCAGTACTTC.

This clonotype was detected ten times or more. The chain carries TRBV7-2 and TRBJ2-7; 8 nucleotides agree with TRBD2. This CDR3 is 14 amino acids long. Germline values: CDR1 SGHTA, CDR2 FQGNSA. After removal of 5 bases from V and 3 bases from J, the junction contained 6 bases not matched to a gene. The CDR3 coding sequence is TGTGCCAGCAGCCATACTAGCGGACACTACGAGCAGTACTTC. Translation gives CASSHTSGHYEQYF.

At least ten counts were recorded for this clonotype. This CDR3 is CSALDSLNTEAFF. CDR3 DNA sequence: TGCAGTGCTTTGGACAGTTTGAACACTGAAGCTTTCTTT. This rearrangement joins TRBV20-1 to TRBJ1-1; D is possibly TRBD1 (6 bases). CDR1 is DFQATT, CDR2 SNEGSKA, per germline (reference sequence). Trimming left V 5 bases short and J 0 bases short, with 10 bases between. There are 13 residues in the CDR3.

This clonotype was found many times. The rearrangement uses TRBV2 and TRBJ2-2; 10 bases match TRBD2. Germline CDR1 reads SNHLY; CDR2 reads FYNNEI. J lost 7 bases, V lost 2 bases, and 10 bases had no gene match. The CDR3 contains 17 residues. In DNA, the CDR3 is TGTGCCAGCAGTGAAAGGCTAGCGGGAGTTTCTAACGGGGAGCTGTTTTTT. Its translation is CASSERLAGVSNGELFF.

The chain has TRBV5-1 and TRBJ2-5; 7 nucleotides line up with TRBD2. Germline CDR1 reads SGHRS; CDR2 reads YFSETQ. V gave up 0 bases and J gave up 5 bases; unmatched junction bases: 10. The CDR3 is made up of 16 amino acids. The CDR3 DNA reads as TGCGCCAGCAGCTTGGGGACTAGTGTTTTCTTGGAGACCCAGTACTTC. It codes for CASSLGTSVFLETQYF.

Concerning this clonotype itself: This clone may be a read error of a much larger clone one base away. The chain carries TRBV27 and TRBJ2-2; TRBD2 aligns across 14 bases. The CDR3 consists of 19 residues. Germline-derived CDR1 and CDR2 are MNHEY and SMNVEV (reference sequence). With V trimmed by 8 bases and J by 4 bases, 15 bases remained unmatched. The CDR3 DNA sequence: TGTGCCAGCGTCCTGACTAGCGGGAGGGCCAGGGGTCGCACCGGGGAGCTGTTTTTT. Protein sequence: CASVLTSGRARGRTGELFF.

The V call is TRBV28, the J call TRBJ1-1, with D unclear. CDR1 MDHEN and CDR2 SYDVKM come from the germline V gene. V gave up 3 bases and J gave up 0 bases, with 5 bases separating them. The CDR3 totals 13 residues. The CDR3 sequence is CASSFPLNTEAFF. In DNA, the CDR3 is TGTGCCAGCAGTTTTCCGTTGAACACTGAAGCTTTCTTT.

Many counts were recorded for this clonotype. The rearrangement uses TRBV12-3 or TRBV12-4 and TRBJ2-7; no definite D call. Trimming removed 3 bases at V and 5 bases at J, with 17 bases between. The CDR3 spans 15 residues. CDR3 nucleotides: TGTGCCAGCAGTTTCGTCTCAGGTGCCCGACACGAGCAGTACTTC. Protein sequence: CASSFVSGARHEQYF.